This T cell receptor (beta chain) was recovered during a study of cytomegalovirus exposure and HLA in healthy donors (dated by TCRdb to the late 2010s). Broadly, across the study: In an earlier analysis of approximately 640 of the donors, 276 Gb of sequence data and just under 120 million unique TCR beta sequences from 150 million to 200 million T cells were reported. Roughly 310 gigabases of sequencing data and approximately 85 million unique TCR sequences were included in an early release covering roughly 700 HLA-typed donors. Of the 350 to 400 genotyped donors, approximately 82% fell in the genetic ancestry cluster associated with self-reported Caucasian donors. The study aimed to test whether cataloging public T cell receptors could reveal signatures of past pathogen exposure. The T cell repertoires of 670 or so subjects were profiled by immunosequencing and related to cytomegalovirus serostatus. Along with the approximately 650-subject first cohort, a separate validation cohort of over a hundred different subjects was used. To predict cytomegalovirus infection status, the study brought together high-throughput TCR immunosequencing, statistical association of individual TCRs with disease status, and machine learning. In a later analysis, previously published TCR beta repertoires from 600 to 850 donors were re-analyzed and high-resolution HLA genotyping was added so that TCR occurrence patterns could be studied. The later analysis used no new phenotypic data to find candidate immune exposures, relying instead on TCR beta sequences and their occurrence across donors. To decide whether each TCR beta V gene segment behaved as functional or pseudogenic, an earlier analysis of several hundred of the donors relied on high-throughput TCR beta sequencing. Donor age, sex, ethnicity and CMV serostatus were compiled together with the repertoire data. Genome-wide SNP genotypes for about 65% of the roughly 670 donors were used in a later genetic analysis, which treated that subset as a discovery cohort. All discovery cohort repertoires had been generated on a single sequencing platform. Both class I and class II loci were covered by HLA typing, at four-digit resolution. The number of typed donors differed by locus: about 620-640 for A, B, C, DRB1 and DQB1; 500 to 550 for DQA1; approximately 600 for DPA1; and roughly 470 for DPB1. Four to six DR-DQ haplotypes were handled as single units for association and clustering, since linkage in the cohort was strong. Across some 400 genotyped donors of the cohort, an average of approximately 200,000 unique TCR beta nucleotide sequences per donor were sequenced, and around 20% of those sequences were non-productive. The study at large found these results: While some public TCRs were present in many individuals, most TCR sequences turned up only very rarely across donors. In a later analysis, most CMV-associated TCR beta chains were found to appear HLA-restricted, with HLA associations seemingly driven largely by CMV exposure. Seventeen rarely observed V segments, including chromosome 9 orphons, were excluded from the earlier analysis of 550 to 700 of the donors because counts were too low. A further reported finding was that TCR beta sequences accurately predicted the HLA-A and HLA-B alleles for most subjects in the first cohort. A later genetic analysis associated a missense DCLRE1C variant with V-gene and J-gene trimming of TCR beta chains, and an independent cohort replicated the association. Presence/absence analyses assumed roughly uniform sequencing depth across donors, an assumption that may not hold. Linkage disequilibrium might explain the correlated functional status among segregating V segments, but an unknown experimental factor could not be excluded. In this cohort, only TCR beta chains were sequenced, and detectable features were limited by the absence of alpha or paired-chain data. Assigning TCR associations to individual alleles was difficult when HLA alleles, especially DR and DQ, strongly co-occurred. A later analysis found that HLA-associated TCR beta chains were more clonally expanded and had lower generation probabilities than equally common non-associated chains. The authors suggested that the approach could potentially be extended to other disease states and immunological phenotypes. In vitro tests confirmed that a few of the cytomegalovirus-associated TCR beta chains recognize cytomegalovirus antigens. Broadly in line with IMGT annotations, most TCR beta V segments showed up in productive rearrangements about 90% or about 30% of the time in an earlier analysis of several hundred of the donors. Specific HLA alleles were associated with roughly 16,000 TCR beta sequences at a false discovery rate of 0.05 in a later analysis. A cluster of highly shared sequence variants was judged likely to be a technical artifact of the sequencing pipeline. The only immune exposure information available for the cohort was CMV serostatus. Because the 87-base-pair reads could not distinguish some IMGT-functional V segments, including TRBV6-2 and TRBV6-3, those segments were excluded. A total of fewer than 200 TCR beta chains were listed by the study as associated with cytomegalovirus. The classifier was reported to diagnose cytomegalovirus status with high specificity and sensitivity in both the original and validation cohorts. A later analysis found that TCR association rates varied across HLA loci, with DRB1 alleles showing the most associated TCRs and HLA-C alleles the fewest. Compared with the approximately 600-donor mean, donors in an Asian-associated ancestry cluster had fewer N-insertions in productive TCRs, according to a later genetic analysis. Several of the top co-occurrence clusters appeared to be linked to parvovirus B19, influenza, CMV and Epstein-Barr virus, according to a later analysis. Because HLA typing was unavailable for some donors at each locus, only the typed subset was used in association tests.

For CDR1 and CDR2, the germline V gene lists KGHSH and LQKENI. From the cysteine up to the phenylalanine, the CDR3 has a length of 15 residues. The entry retains the CDR3 DNA only, 45 bases that are in frame from base 1. V is reduced by 2 bases and J by 7 bases, leaving a spacing of 15 bases between them. In total, 500 to 700 healthy bone marrow donors made up the cohort. At the time of sampling, every cohort member was nominally healthy, though immune exposures that went unrecorded were likely present. The donor tested CMV seronegative, placing the donor among the 350 to 400 seronegative members of the cohort. Each donor provided a peripheral blood sample, and peripheral blood mononuclear cells were used for TCR beta sequencing. Genomic DNA was extracted from the blood cell samples with the Qiagen DNeasy Blood Extraction Kit. To note about this clone: Its recognized antigen is unknown.

The method was the immunoSEQ multiplex PCR assay. The multiplex PCR relied on a mix of 60 forward primers for TCR Vbeta segments and 13 reverse primers for TCR Jbeta segments. Amplification of the CDR3 region of rearranged TCR beta genes was performed with a multiplex PCR assay on genomic DNA. Amplified TCR beta libraries were sequenced as 87-base-pair reads on the Illumina HiSeq System. In the source study's methods: Across the roughly 670 repertoires, a later analysis counted some 81 million unique TCR beta chains, 9 million to 14 million of which were shared by at least two donors. To remove PCR and sequencing errors, raw reads were error-corrected and collapsed into unique sequences using a nearest-neighbor algorithm that merged closely related sequences. V, D and J gene segments were assigned by aligning CDR3 sequences to IMGT reference sequences. For a sequence to be retained, a match of at least six nucleotides to both a V gene segment and a J gene segment was required. Rearrangements were called productive when the CDR3 lacked stop codons and stayed in frame with V and J; all others were non-productive. Following IMGT convention, CDR3 was defined as the stretch from the second conserved V-encoded cysteine to the conserved J-encoded phenylalanine. The earlier analysis of 450 to 750 of the donors excluded any sequence lacking an unambiguous match to a single V gene segment. In an earlier analysis of 587 of the donors, V segments were called functional above 56.7% productive rearrangements and were called segregating when the between-donor standard deviation exceeded 5%. A statistical classification framework was built to diagnose cytomegalovirus status from the catalog of TCR beta chain sequences. V and J gene assignment, in a later analysis, came from comparing TCR nucleotide sequences with IMGT/GENE-DB human TR gene sequences. In a later analysis, CDR3 sequences and most-parsimonious VDJ recombination scenarios were assigned using the TCRdist pipeline. A later analysis defined each TCR beta chain by its CDR3 amino acid sequence plus V-gene family, and excluded reads lacking a unique V-gene family. To address suspected cross-contamination and a sequencing artifact, a later analysis removed 592 highly shared, low-generation-probability nucleotide sequences. In a later analysis, a clonal expansion index for each public chain was calculated from normalized within-repertoire ranks of inferred template counts. A later analysis computed generation probabilities with a VDJ recombination model fitted to out-of-frame rearrangements, and checked the results against IGoR. In a later analysis, hypergeometric tests were used to score TCR-TCR, TCR-HLA and TCR-CMV co-occurrence, with a repertoire-size bias correction applied to TCR pairs. To estimate false discovery rates, a later analysis permuted the HLA or CMV assignments 20 times. A later analysis grouped co-occurring TCRs with DBSCAN, adding TCRdist sequence similarity when clustering within HLA-allele-positive subsets. Repertoires with fewer than 30,000 or more than 120,000 public chains, plus five repertoires with anomalous nucleotide sharing, were excluded from co-occurrence clustering. The clones in this table, taken by TCRdb from immuneACCESS, are in-frame only. Not every clone is retained; where verified, under half of the shortfall comes from an unresolved V gene, and the cause of the rest is unknown. The D gene and trimming were derived from the DNA, and the V and J assignments and clone size from that table. The sample table includes approximately 180,000 clones. The ten top clones hold about 6% of the sample.

Sequenced: PBMCs. The chain uses TRBV18 and TRBJ1-5, and TRBD1 may be the D gene, going by 6 matching bases. This TCR was sampled from a man younger than 40 in good health and CMV-seronegative. The DNA sequence reads TGTGCCAGCTCACCATGGGCAGGGGAGCGGCAGCCCCAGCATTTT. This is translated as CASSPWAGERQPQHF.